This note documents a single T cell receptor (beta chain) sequence. Its target is unknown. As to time point: newly diagnosed GD, antithyroid drugs for less than 3 months. Scientists built the TCR library using RNA that was extracted from PBMCs. To make TCR beta libraries, researchers used iRepertoire HTBI primers and Arm-PCR of CDR3 regions. In the authors' methods: Samples jointly harbored 60 to 65 TRBV and fewer than 15 TRBJ segments. One entry per CDR3 protein, called by TCRdb with MiXCR from the multiplex PCR reads. These V and J calls originate from TCRdb's pipeline instead of the authors' own analysis. The sample lists about 200,000 distinct CDR3 sequences; around 20% were seen once. This record comes from a study of regulatory T cells in long-lasting Graves disease. Study-level points and caveats: Patients whose Graves' disease persisted exhibited lower TCR diversity than those newly diagnosed.

CDR1 is KGHSH, CDR2 LQKENI, per germline. Trimming took 3 bases from V and 9 from J, leaving 14 bases between them. The CDR3 consists of 14 residues. These data were also filed under a second study, of T cells in Graves' hyperthyroidism and ophthalmopathy. Turning to that study: Clinicians diagnosed patients from clinical symptoms, serum thyroxine and TRAb, thyroid ultrasound and orbital computed tomography.

The TCR originated in a woman aged 25 to 39 with Graves disease. The material sequenced was peripheral blood mononuclear cells (PBMCs), taken at new diagnosis, from a patient treated with antithyroid drugs. The chain combines TRBV18 with TRBJ2-2; D is possibly TRBD2 (5 bases). The CDR3 DNA reads as TGTGCCAGCTCACCCTTGGACGGGATTAGGGAGCTGTTTTTT. Translating gives CASSPLDGIRELFF.